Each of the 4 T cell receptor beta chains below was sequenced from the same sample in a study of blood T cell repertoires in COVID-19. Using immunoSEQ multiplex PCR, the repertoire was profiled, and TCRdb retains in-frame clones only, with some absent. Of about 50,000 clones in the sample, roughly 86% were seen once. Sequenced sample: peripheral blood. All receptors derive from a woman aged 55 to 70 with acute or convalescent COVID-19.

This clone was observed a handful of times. Here the CDR3 reads CASSVGGRDSPLHF. Written as DNA, the CDR3 is TGTGCCAGCAGCGTAGGAGGGCGAGATTCACCCCTCCACTTT. V gene TRBV9 combines with J gene TRBJ1-6; D gene ambiguous. Deletions cut 0 bases from V and 8 bases from J, with 9 bases between. Looked up from germline, CDR1 is SGDLS and CDR2 is YYNGEE. The length of the CDR3 is 14 residues.

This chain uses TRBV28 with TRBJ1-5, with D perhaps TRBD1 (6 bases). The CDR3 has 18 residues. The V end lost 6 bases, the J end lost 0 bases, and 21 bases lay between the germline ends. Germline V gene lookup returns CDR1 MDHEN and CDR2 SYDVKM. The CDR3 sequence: CASSSLLDGTSSNQPQHF. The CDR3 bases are TGTGCCAGCAGCTCACTTCTTGACGGGACAAGTAGCAATCAGCCCCAGCATTTT.

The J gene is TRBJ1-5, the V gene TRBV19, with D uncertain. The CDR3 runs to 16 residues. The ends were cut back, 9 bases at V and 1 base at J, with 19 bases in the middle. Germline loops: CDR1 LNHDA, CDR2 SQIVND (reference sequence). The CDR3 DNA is TGTGCCAGCCGACCCCGAATCGGGGAGAGCAATCAGCCCCAGCATTTT. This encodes CASRPRIGESNQPQHF.

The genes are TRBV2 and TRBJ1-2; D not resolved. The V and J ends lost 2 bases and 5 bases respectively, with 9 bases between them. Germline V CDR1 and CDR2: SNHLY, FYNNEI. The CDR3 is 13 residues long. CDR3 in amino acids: CASSESSGYGYTF. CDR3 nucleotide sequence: TGTGCCAGCAGTGAATCGTCGGGATATGGCTACACCTTC.